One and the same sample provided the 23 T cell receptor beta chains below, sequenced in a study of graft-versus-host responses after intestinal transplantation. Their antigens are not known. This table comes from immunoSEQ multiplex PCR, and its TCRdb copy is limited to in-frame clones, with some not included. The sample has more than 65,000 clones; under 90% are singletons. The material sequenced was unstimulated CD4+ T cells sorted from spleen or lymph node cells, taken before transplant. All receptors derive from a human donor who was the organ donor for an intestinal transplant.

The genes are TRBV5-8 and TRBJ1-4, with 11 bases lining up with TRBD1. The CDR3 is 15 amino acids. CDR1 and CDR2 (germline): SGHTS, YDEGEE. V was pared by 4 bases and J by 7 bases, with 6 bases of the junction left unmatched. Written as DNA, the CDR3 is TGTGCCAGCAGCCCCGGACAGGGGGCAGGTGAAAAACTGTTTTTT. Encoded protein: CASSPGQGAGEKLFF.

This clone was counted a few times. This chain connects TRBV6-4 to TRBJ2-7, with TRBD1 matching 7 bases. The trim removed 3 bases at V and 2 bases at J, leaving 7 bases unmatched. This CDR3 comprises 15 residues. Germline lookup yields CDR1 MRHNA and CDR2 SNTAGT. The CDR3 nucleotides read TGTGCCAGCAGTGAGGGGGTCGGGACAGCCTACGAGCAGTACGTC. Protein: CASSEGVGTAYEQYV.

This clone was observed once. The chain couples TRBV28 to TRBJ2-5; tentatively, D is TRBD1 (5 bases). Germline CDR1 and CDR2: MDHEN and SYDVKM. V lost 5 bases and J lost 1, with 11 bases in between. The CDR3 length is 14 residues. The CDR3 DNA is TGTGCCAGCAGTGAGCAGGGCCTCCAAGAGACCCAGTACTTC. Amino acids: CASSEQGLQETQYF.

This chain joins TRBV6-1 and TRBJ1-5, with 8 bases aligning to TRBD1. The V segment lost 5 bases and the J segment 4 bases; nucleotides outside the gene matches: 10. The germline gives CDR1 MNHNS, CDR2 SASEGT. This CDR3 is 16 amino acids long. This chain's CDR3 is CASSQGQGMGNQPQHF. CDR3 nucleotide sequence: TGTGCCAGCAGTCAAGGACAGGGTATGGGGAATCAGCCCCAGCATTTT.

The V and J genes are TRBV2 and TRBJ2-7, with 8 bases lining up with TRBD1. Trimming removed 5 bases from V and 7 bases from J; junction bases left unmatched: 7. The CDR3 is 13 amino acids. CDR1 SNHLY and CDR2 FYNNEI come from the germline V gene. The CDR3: CASSTPRDREQYV. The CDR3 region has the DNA TGTGCCAGCAGTACCCCCCGGGACAGGGAGCAGTACGTC.

CDR3 sequence: CASSPYMNTEAFF. In DNA form, the CDR3 reads TGTGCCAGCAGTCCTTACATGAACACTGAAGCTTTCTTT. The rearrangement links TRBV28 to TRBJ1-1; D unclear. In germline, CDR1 is MDHEN, CDR2 SYDVKM. CDR3 length: 13 residues. V lost 5 bases and J 0 bases, leaving 7 bases between the germline ends. Full variable domain (missing parts from reference TRBV28 and TRBJ1-1): DVKVTQSSRYLVKRTGEKVFLECVQDMDHENMFWYRQDPGLGLRLIYFSYDVKMKEKGDIPEGYSVSREKKERFSLILESASTNQTSMYLCASSPYMNTEAFFGQGTRLTVV.

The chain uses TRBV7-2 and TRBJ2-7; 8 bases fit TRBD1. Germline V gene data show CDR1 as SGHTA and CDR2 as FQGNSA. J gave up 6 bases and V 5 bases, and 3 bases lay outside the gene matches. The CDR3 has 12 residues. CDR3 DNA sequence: TGTGCCAGCAGCCCCGGACAGGGCGAGCAGTACGTC. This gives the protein CASSPGQGEQYV.

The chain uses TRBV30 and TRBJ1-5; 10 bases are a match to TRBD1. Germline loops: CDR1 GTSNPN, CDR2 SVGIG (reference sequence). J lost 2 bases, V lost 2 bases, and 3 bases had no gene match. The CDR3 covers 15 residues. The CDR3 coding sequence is TGTGCCTGGAGTTTCGGGACAGGGGGCAATCAGCCCCAGCATTTT. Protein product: CAWSFGTGGNQPQHF.

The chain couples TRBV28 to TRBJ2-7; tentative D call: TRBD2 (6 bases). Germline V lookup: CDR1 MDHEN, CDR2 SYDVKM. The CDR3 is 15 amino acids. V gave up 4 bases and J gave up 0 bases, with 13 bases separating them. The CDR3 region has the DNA TGTGCCAGCAGTTCTCTGGGCGGGGACTCCTACGAGCAGTACGTC. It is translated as CASSSLGGDSYEQYV.

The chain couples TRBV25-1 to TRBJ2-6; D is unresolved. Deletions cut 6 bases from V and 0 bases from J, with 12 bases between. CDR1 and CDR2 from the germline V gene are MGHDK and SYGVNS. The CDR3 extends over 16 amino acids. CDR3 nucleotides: TGTGCCAGCAGAAATCCAGGAAACTCTGGGGCCAACGTCCTGACTTTC. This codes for CASRNPGNSGANVLTF.

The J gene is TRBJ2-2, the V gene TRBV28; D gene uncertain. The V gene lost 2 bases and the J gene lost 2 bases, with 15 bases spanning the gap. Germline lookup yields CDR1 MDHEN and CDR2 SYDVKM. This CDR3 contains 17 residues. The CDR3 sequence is CASSLGLGVVNTGELFF. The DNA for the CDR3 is TGTGCCAGCAGTTTAGGCCTAGGCGTGGTAAACACCGGGGAGCTGTTTTTT. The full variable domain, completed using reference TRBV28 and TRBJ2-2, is DVKVTQSSRYLVKRTGEKVFLECVQDMDHENMFWYRQDPGLGLRLIYFSYDVKMKEKGDIPEGYSVSREKKERFSLILESASTNQTSMYLCASSLGLGVVNTGELFFGEGSRLTVL.

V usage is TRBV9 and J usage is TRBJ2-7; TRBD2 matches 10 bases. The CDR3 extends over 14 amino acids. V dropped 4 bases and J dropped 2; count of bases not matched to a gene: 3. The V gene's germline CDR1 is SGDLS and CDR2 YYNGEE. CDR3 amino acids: CASSPGLAAYEQYV. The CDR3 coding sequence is TGTGCCAGCAGCCCCGGACTAGCGGCCTACGAGCAGTACGTC.

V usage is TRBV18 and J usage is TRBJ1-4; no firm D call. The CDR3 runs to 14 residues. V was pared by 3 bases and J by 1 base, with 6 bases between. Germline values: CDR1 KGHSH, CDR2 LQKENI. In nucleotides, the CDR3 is TGTGCCAGCTCACCGGGGAGAACTAATGAAAAACTGTTTTTT. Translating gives CASSPGRTNEKLFF.

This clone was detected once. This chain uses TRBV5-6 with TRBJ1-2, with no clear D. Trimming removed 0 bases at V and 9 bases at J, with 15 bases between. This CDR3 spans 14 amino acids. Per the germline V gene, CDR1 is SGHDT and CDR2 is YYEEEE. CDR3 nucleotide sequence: TGTGCCAGCAGCTTGGTGTTAGGAGGGCGTAGCTACACCTTC. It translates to CASSLVLGGRSYTF.

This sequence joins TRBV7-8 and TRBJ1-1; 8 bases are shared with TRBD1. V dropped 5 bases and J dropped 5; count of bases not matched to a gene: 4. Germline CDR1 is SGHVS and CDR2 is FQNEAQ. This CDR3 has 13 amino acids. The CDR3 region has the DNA TGTGCCAGCAGCCAGGGGGCGCGGACTGAAGCTTTCTTT. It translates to CASSQGARTEAFF.

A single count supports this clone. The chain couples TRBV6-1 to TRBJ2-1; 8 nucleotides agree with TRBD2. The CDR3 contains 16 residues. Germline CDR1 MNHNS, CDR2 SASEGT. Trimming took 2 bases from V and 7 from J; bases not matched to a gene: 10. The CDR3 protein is CASSELRTSGRNEQFF. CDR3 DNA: TGTGCCAGCAGTGAATTGAGAACTAGCGGAAGAAATGAGCAGTTCTTC.

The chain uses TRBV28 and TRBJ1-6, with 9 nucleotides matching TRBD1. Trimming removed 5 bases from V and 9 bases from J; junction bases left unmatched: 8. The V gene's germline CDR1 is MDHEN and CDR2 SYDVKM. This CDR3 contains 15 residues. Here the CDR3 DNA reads TGTGCCAGCAGTCCTACACAGGGGGCAGGTTCACCCCTCCACTTT. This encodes CASSPTQGAGSPLHF.

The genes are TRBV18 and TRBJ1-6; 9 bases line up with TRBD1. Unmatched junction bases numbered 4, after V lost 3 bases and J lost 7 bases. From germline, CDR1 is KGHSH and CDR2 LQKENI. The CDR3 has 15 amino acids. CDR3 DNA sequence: TGTGCCAGCTCACCCACCGGGACAGGGAATTCACCCCTCCACTTT. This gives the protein CASSPTGTGNSPLHF. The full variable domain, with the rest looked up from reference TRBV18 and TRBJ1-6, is NAGVMQNPRHLVRRRGQEARLRCSPMKGHSHVYWYRQLPEEGLKFMVYLQKENIIDESGMPKERFSAEFPKEGPSILRIQQVVRGDSAAYFCASSPTGTGNSPLHFGNGTRLTVT.

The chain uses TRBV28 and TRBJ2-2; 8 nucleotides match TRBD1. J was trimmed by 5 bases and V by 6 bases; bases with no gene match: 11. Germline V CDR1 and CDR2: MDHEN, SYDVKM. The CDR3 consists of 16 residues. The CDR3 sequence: CASSILDRGRTGELFF. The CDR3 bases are TGTGCCAGCAGCATTTTAGACAGGGGTCGGACCGGGGAGCTGTTTTTT.

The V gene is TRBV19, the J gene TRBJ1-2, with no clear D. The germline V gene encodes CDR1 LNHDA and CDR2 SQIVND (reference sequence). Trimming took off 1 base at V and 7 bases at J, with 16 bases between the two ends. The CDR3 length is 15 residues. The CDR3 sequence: CASSIVGREVLGYTF. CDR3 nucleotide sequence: TGTGCCAGTAGTATAGTAGGGAGGGAAGTTCTTGGCTACACCTTC. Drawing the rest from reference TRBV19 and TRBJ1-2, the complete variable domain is DGGITQSPKYLFRKEGQNVTLSCEQNLNHDAMYWYRQDPGQGLRLIYYSQIVNDFQKGDIAEGYSVSREKKESFPLTVTSAQKNPTAFYLCASSIVGREVLGYTFGSGTRLTVV.

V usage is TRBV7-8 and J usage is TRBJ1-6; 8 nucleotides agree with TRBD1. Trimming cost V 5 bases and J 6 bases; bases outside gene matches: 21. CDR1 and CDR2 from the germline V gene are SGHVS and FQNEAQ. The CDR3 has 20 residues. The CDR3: CASSLIKGPPGQVINSPLHF. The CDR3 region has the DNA TGTGCCAGCAGCCTCATTAAAGGCCCCCCGGGACAGGTAATTAATTCACCCCTCCACTTT. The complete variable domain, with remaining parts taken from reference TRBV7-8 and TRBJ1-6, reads GAGVSQSPRYKVAKRGQDVALRCDPISGHVSLFWYQQALGQGPEFLTYFQNEAQLDKSGLPSDRFFAERPEGSVSTLKIQRTQQEDSAVYLCASSLIKGPPGQVINSPLHFGNGTRLTVT.

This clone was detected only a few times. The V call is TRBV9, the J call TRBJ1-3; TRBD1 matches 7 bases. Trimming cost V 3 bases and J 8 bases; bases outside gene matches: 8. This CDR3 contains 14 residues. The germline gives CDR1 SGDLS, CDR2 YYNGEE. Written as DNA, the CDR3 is TGTGCCAGCAGCGCCTCGACAGGGAGACACACCATATATTTT. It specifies CASSASTGRHTIYF.

In nucleotides, the CDR3 is TGTGCCATCAGTGAGTCGACAGTTCGACGTCCCTATAATTCACCCCTCCACTTT. Translating it yields CAISESTVRRPYNSPLHF. The chain employs TRBV10-3 and TRBJ1-6; possible D gene TRBD1, 5 bases. CDR3 length equals 18 residues. Trimming pared 0 bases from V and 2 bases from J, leaving 14 bases between. The germline CDR1 and CDR2 sequences are ENHRY and SYGVKD.